This passage covers 14 T cell receptor beta chains from one sample sequenced in a study of human T cells and chemical hapten exposure. Time point indicated: patch test 2, 6 weeks after DPC sensitization. Documented treatment: therapeutic diphenylcyclopropenone sensitization with weekly scalp DPC. In TCRdb, the RACE reads were re-called with MiXCR into one record per CDR3 protein. The repertoire holds about 54,000 distinct CDR3 sequences, with 9.5% to 10% as singletons. The sample consisted of whole blood, taken in connection with sensitization to the hapten diphenylcyclopropenone (DPC). The receptors shown here come from a woman between 50 and 59 years old with alopecia areata. Some clones in this sample may be carry-over from other donors' samples.

The chain combines TRBV4-1 with TRBJ1-1, with D perhaps matching TRBD1 (5 bases). Germline V CDR1 and CDR2: MGHRA, YSYEKL. CDR3 length: 12 amino acids. Trimming shortened V by 7 bases and J by 10 bases, and 16 bases separated the two germline ends. This chain's CDR3 is CASNHPYQGAFF. CDR3 coding DNA: TGCGCCAGCAACCACCCCTACCAGGGAGCTTTCTTT.

The genes are TRBV29-1 and TRBJ1-3; weak D call: TRBD1 (5 bases). The CDR3 sequence is 13 residues long. Germline-derived CDR1 and CDR2 are SQVTM and ANQGSEA. Written as DNA, the CDR3 is TGCAGTGCTGCAGGGCACTCTGGAAACACCATATATTTT. It codes for CSAAGHSGNTIYF.

The rearrangement links TRBV18 to TRBJ1-2; no clear D gene. The germline CDR1 and CDR2 sequences are KGHSH and LQKENI. Trimming stripped 6 bases from V and 2 bases from J, with 22 bases between. There are 17 residues in the CDR3. CDR3 bases: TGTGCCAGCTCCCCCTTGGGTTTTAGCAGTCTGAACTATGGCTACACCTTC. Its translation is CASSPLGFSSLNYGYTF.

The chain links TRBV29-1 to TRBJ1-2; 12 nucleotides match TRBD1. Trimming removed 8 bases from V and 6 bases from J; junction bases left unmatched: 7. This CDR3 spans 13 amino acids. Germline assignment: CDR1 SQVTM and CDR2 ANQGSEA. Here the CDR3 reads CSTGDRGLDGYTF. The CDR3 DNA reads TGCAGCACGGGGGACAGGGGGCTGGATGGCTACACCTTC.

This clonotype has only a few counts. J is TRBJ2-6 and V is TRBV24-1; D is possibly TRBD1 or TRBD2 (5 bases each). From germline, CDR1 is KGHDR and CDR2 SFDVKD. The CDR3 totals 18 residues. V dropped 4 bases and J dropped 2 bases, with 17 bases sitting between them. CDR3 loop: CATSDRGTWTPGANVLTF. CDR3 coding DNA: TGTGCCACCAGTGACCGAGGGACCTGGACCCCTGGGGCCAACGTCCTGACTTTC.

Many counts were recorded for this clonotype. The rearrangement uses TRBV5-4 and TRBJ1-1; D is uncertain. CDR3 length: 15 amino acids. Trimming took 0 bases from V and 4 from J, leaving 13 bases between them. CDR1 and CDR2 from the germline V gene are SGHNT and YYREEE (reference sequence). The DNA of the CDR3 is TGTGCCAGCAGCTTGGTCGGCGGGATCGGCACTGAAGCTTTCTTT. Translated, it gives CASSLVGGIGTEAFF. Complete variable domain (other parts from reference TRBV5-4 and TRBJ1-1): ETGVTQSPTHLIKTRGQQVTLRCSSQSGHNTVSWYQQALGQGPQFIFQYYREEENGRGNFPPRFSGLQFPNYSSELNVNALELDDSALYLCASSLVGGIGTEAFFGQGTRLTVV.

This clonotype showed up many times. The rearrangement uses TRBV6-6 and TRBJ1-5, with a weak D call TRBD1 (6 bases). This CDR3 is 14 amino acids long. Germline-derived CDR1 and CDR2 are MNHNY and SVGAGI (reference sequence). With 4 bases removed from V and 8 bases from J, the gap between germline ends came to 15 bases. The CDR3 DNA follows: TGTGCCAGCAGTTCACCGACAGGAAAAAAGCCCCAGCATTTT. Translation gives CASSSPTGKKPQHF.

This clonotype was counted only a few times. The CDR3 DNA follows: TGTGCCAGCAGTGAGACAGGCCGGTCCCCCCAGCATTTT. Translation: CASSETGRSPQHF. The chain links TRBV6-4 to TRBJ1-5; D is possibly TRBD1 (6 bases). This CDR3 has 13 amino acids. The germline V and J ends were trimmed by 3 bases and 10 bases, with 13 bases remaining between them. CDR1 MRHNA and CDR2 SNTAGT come from the germline V gene.

The gene calls are TRBV7-9 and TRBJ2-6, with D unclear. Trimming cost V 3 bases and J 2 bases, with 8 bases left between them. The germline V gene encodes CDR1 SEHNR and CDR2 FQNEAQ (reference sequence). The CDR3 extends over 15 amino acids. The CDR3 nucleotides read TGTGCCAGCAGCTTTTGGGTTACTGGGGCCAACGTCCTGACTTTC. Translation gives CASSFWVTGANVLTF.

This clonotype has just a few counts. The chain uses TRBV12-3 or TRBV12-4 and TRBJ2-1; D perhaps matches TRBD2 (7 bases). The CDR3 is made up of 14 amino acids. Trimming stripped 1 base from V and 9 bases from J, with 13 bases between. The CDR3 DNA reads as TGTGCCAGCAGTTTAGATGCGGGGGCGCCTGAGCAGTTCTTC. It translates to CASSLDAGAPEQFF.

This clonotype was recorded a few times. The chain employs TRBV28 and TRBJ1-1, with D possibly being TRBD1 (6 bases). The ends were cut back, 8 bases at V and 8 bases at J, with 12 bases in the middle. Germline lookup yields CDR1 MDHEN and CDR2 SYDVKM. The CDR3 is 11 amino acids. The CDR3 DNA is TGTGCCAGCCGAATGCAGGGGGAAGCTTTCTTT. Amino acid sequence: CASRMQGEAFF.

The chain couples TRBV28 to TRBJ2-2; D possibly matches TRBD1 or TRBD2 (5 bases each). Germline V lookup: CDR1 MDHEN, CDR2 SYDVKM. The V end was cut by 3 bases, the J end by 0 bases, with 8 bases between. The CDR3 runs to 15 residues. CDR3 sequence: CASSLGVANTGELFF. CDR3 coding DNA: TGTGCCAGCAGTTTGGGGGTCGCGAACACCGGGGAGCTGTTTTTT.

In its sample, this clonotype was seen many times. This chain links TRBV28 with TRBJ2-7, with 7 bases matching TRBD2. The CDR3 extends over 15 amino acids. The germline CDR1 and CDR2 sequences are MDHEN and SYDVKM. Trimming took 4 bases from V and 4 from J; bases not matched to a gene: 10. CDR3 protein: CASSSQASGLYEQYF. The CDR3 DNA follows: TGTGCCAGCAGTTCCCAGGCTAGCGGTTTATACGAGCAGTACTTC.

The chain links TRBV2 to TRBJ2-1; the D gene is possibly TRBD2 (5 bases). This CDR3 spans 15 amino acids. V was shortened by 6 bases and J by 4 bases, with 16 bases between the two germline ends. CDR1 and CDR2 from the germline V gene are SNHLY and FYNNEI. The DNA for the CDR3 is TGTGCCAGCAGCCCCTTAGTGAGCGGTTACAATGAGCAGTTCTTC. This sequence encodes CASSPLVSGYNEQFF.